One sample yielded the 12 T cell receptor beta chains listed below, sequenced in a study of blood T cell repertoires in COVID-19. The assay was immunoSEQ multiplex PCR, and TCRdb's table has in-frame clones only and misses some. This sample has tens of thousands of clones; over 65% occur once, and the top ten carry 8.8%. The sample taken for sequencing was peripheral blood. These receptors were taken from a woman between 70 and 85 years old with acute or convalescent COVID-19.

This clone appeared a few times. V is TRBV5-6 and J is TRBJ1-3; 7 bases align to TRBD1. The CDR3 covers 15 residues. Germline loops: CDR1 SGHDT, CDR2 YYEEEE. The V gene end was trimmed by 4 bases and the J gene end by 0 bases; junction bases not matched to a gene: 4. CDR3 DNA sequence: TGTGCCAGCAGCAGGGGGCCCAACTCTGGAAACACCATATATTTT. The encoded protein is CASSRGPNSGNTIYF.

V and J are TRBV9 and TRBJ2-3; D is perhaps TRBD2 (6 bases). The CDR3 is made up of 12 amino acids. Per the germline V gene, CDR1 is SGDLS and CDR2 is YYNGEE. V lost 4 bases and J lost 4, with 7 bases in between. Here the CDR3 DNA reads TGTGCCAGCAGCTGGGGGGCAGATACGCAGTATTTT. The encoded protein is CASSWGADTQYF.

J is TRBJ2-7 and V is TRBV27, with D perhaps matching TRBD1 (6 bases). In germline, CDR1 is MNHEY, CDR2 SMNVEV (reference sequence). The length of the CDR3 is 15 residues. V was pared by 5 bases and J by 6 bases, with 20 bases between. The CDR3 DNA is TGTGCCAGCAGTCGAGAAAGCCAGGGGAGAGGCGAGCAGTACTTC. It is translated as CASSRESQGRGEQYF.

This clone has only one observation. This CDR3 is CASSQDLGIVGDYGYTF. CDR3 coding DNA: TGCGCCAGCAGCCAAGATCTCGGGATAGTCGGGGACTATGGCTACACCTTC. The gene calls are TRBV4-3 and TRBJ1-2, with D hard to call. The CDR3 covers 17 residues. Germline CDR1 LGHNA, CDR2 YSLEER. Trimming pared 0 bases from V and 3 bases from J, leaving 17 bases between.

This chain uses TRBV13 with TRBJ1-6; 8 bases line up with TRBD1. The junction had 7 bases not matched to a gene; V was cut back by 4 bases and J by 8 bases. The CDR3 extends over 15 amino acids. Germline V CDR1 and CDR2: PRHDT, FYEKMQ (reference sequence). CDR3 loop: CASSSLSGGDSPLHF. CDR3 bases: TGTGCCAGCAGCTCCTTATCAGGGGGCGATTCACCCCTCCACTTT.

The chain couples TRBV6-6 to TRBJ2-5, with 7 positions matching TRBD2. Trimming at V came to 6 bases and at J to 7 bases, leaving 14 bases not matched to a gene. The CDR3 length is 15 residues. CDR1 MNHNY and CDR2 SVGAGI come from the germline V gene (reference sequence). The CDR3 sequence: CASSRERGLFWTQYF. Here the CDR3 DNA reads TGTGCCAGCAGCCGCGAGCGGGGACTCTTTTGGACCCAGTACTTC.

The CDR3 is CASSLSGSGTGELFF. The CDR3 region has the DNA TGTGCCAGCAGTTTATCTGGCTCGGGCACCGGGGAGCTGTTTTTT. This chain joins TRBV28 and TRBJ2-2; D call uncertain. V was trimmed by 1 base and J by 4 bases, leaving 10 bases between them. Germline V CDR1 and CDR2: MDHEN, SYDVKM. The CDR3 sequence is 15 residues long.

This clone appeared many times. V is TRBV5-8 and J is TRBJ2-3, with 10 positions matching TRBD1. CDR3 length: 18 residues. Trimming took 3 bases from V and 2 from J; bases not matched to a gene: 12. Germline assignment: CDR1 SGHTS and CDR2 YDEGEE. The CDR3 loop reads CASSSAPGTGDPTDTQYF. Written as DNA, the CDR3 is TGTGCCAGCAGCTCCGCTCCCGGGACAGGGGATCCCACAGATACGCAGTATTTT.

The chain links TRBV5-1 to TRBJ2-7, with no clear D. Per the germline V gene, CDR1 is SGHRS and CDR2 is YFSETQ. There are 13 residues in the CDR3. Trimming shortened V by 1 base and J by 1 base, and 6 bases separated the two germline ends. In nucleotides, the CDR3 is TGCGCCAGCAGCTTGTCCAATTCCTACGAGCAGTACTTC. It codes for CASSLSNSYEQYF.

A note on this clone: One end of the junction is discordant with germline, which a read error may explain. This rearrangement joins TRBV3-1 (or the pseudogene TRBV3-2) to TRBJ1-2, with TRBD1 matching over 7 bases. CDR1 is LGHDT, CDR2 YNNKEL, per germline (reference sequence). The CDR3 is 12 residues long. The CDR3 loop is CASSQASGGSVF. DNA of the CDR3: TGTGCCAGCAGCCAAGCTTCAGGGGGTAGTGTCTTC.

The gene calls are TRBV30 and TRBJ1-4; D unresolved. Germline values: CDR1 GTSNPN, CDR2 SVGIG (reference sequence). The germline V and J ends were trimmed by 1 base and 2 bases, with 11 bases remaining between them. The CDR3 covers 15 residues. This CDR3 is CAWSGGFGTNEKLFF. CDR3 sequence (DNA): TGTGCCTGGAGTGGTGGCTTTGGCACTAATGAAAAACTGTTTTTT. Supplemented by reference TRBV30 and TRBJ1-4, the full variable domain reads SQTIHQWPATLVQPVGSPLSLECTVEGTSNPNLYWYRQAAGRGLQLLFYSVGIGQISSEVPQNLSASRPQDRQFILSSKKLLLSDSGFYLCAWSGGFGTNEKLFFGSGTQLSVL.

In its sample, this clone was seen a few times. The CDR3 loop is CASSPGTGSRETQYF. CDR3 coding DNA: TGTGCCAGCAGCCCCGGGACAGGGTCTAGGGAGACCCAGTACTTC. This chain joins TRBV5-6 and TRBJ2-5; 9 bases agree with TRBD1. V trimming: 4 bases; J trimming: 5 bases; junction bases outside the gene matches: 9. The CDR3 is 15 residues long. Germline V gene sequence: CDR1 SGHDT, CDR2 YYEEEE.